Listed here are 11 T cell receptor beta chains from one sample, sequenced in a study of CD8 T cells in ankylosing spondylitis. TCRdb reanalysed the 5' RACE reads using MiXCR and keeps one entry per CDR3 protein. The table includes about 190,000 distinct CDR3 sequences, approximately 13% detected once. Sequenced input: blood, either unsorted or a sorted T cell fraction (not recorded which). These receptors originate from a female donor with ankylosing spondylitis or in good health (not recorded which).

This clonotype was seen a handful of times. The rearrangement links TRBV29-1 to TRBJ2-5; TRBD2 agrees at 8 bases. This CDR3 has 13 residues. Germline V lookup: CDR1 SQVTM, CDR2 ANQGSEA. V shed 4 bases and J 3 bases; nucleotides not matched to a gene: 4. CDR3 residues: CSVVAAGEETQYF. CDR3 coding DNA: TGCAGCGTTGTTGCAGCGGGGGAAGAGACCCAGTACTTC.

There are many counts of this clonotype. The V call is TRBV7-9, the J call TRBJ2-7; D uncertain. V was shortened by 1 base and J by 2 bases, with 12 bases between the two germline ends. The CDR3 has 15 amino acids. Germline V gene lookup returns CDR1 SEHNR and CDR2 FQNEAQ (reference sequence). The CDR3 is CASSLVSRATYEQYF. The CDR3 nucleotides read TGTGCCAGCAGCTTAGTGTCTCGCGCGACCTACGAGCAGTACTTC. The variable domain in full, with the rest retrieved from reference TRBV7-9 and TRBJ2-7, is DTGVSQNPRHKITKRGQNVTFRCDPISEHNRLYWYRQTLGQGPEFLTYFQNEAQLEKSRLLSDRFSAERPKGSFSTLEIQRTEQGDSAMYLCASSLVSRATYEQYFGPGTRLTVT.

This clonotype showed up many times. The chain combines TRBV5-1 with TRBJ1-4; TRBD1 aligns across 7 bases. This CDR3 is 13 amino acids long. Germline CDR1 and CDR2: SGHRS and YFSETQ. V lost 4 bases and J lost 7; bases outside the gene matches: 4. The CDR3 spells CASSMGTAEKLFF. The CDR3 DNA sequence: TGCGCCAGCAGCATGGGGACAGCTGAAAAACTGTTTTTT. The whole variable domain, filled in from reference TRBV5-1 and TRBJ1-4, reads KAGVTQTPRYLIKTRGQQVTLSCSPISGHRSVSWYQQTPGQGLQFLFEYFSETQRNKGNFPGRFSGRQFSNSRSEMNVSTLELGDSALYLCASSMGTAEKLFFGSGTQLSVL.

This clonotype showed up just a few times. The chain has TRBV30 and TRBJ1-1; a possible D gene is TRBD1 (5 bases). Germline CDR1 is GTSNPN and CDR2 is SVGIG (reference sequence). Trimming took 0 bases from V and 5 from J, leaving 16 bases between them. The CDR3 is 15 amino acids. The CDR3 spells CAWSVGVGAGTEAFF. CDR3 coding DNA: TGTGCCTGGAGTGTGGGGGTAGGGGCAGGGACTGAAGCTTTCTTT.

This clonotype appeared a few times. The chain is built from TRBV5-1 and TRBJ2-1; 8 nucleotides match TRBD1. This CDR3 spans 16 amino acids. V gave up 4 bases and J gave up 4 bases; unmatched junction bases: 10. CDR1 SGHRS and CDR2 YFSETQ come from the germline V gene. CDR3 amino acids: CASSPGQGNPYNEQFF. The CDR3 nucleotides are TGCGCCAGCAGCCCTGGACAGGGCAACCCGTACAATGAGCAGTTCTTC.

The chain employs TRBV19 and TRBJ2-6; unclear D gene. Trimming shortened V by 7 bases and J by 1 base, and 20 bases separated the two germline ends. This CDR3 has 18 amino acids. Germline V gene sequence: CDR1 LNHDA, CDR2 SQIVND (reference sequence). The chain's CDR3 is CASINRNLIGSGANVLTF. The CDR3 DNA sequence: TGTGCCAGTATCAATCGGAACTTAATCGGTTCTGGGGCCAACGTCCTGACTTTC.

This clonotype appeared many times. The rearrangement uses TRBV7-3 and TRBJ1-1; maybe TRBD1 (6 bases). V shed 1 base and J shed 1 base, with 16 bases lying between them. The CDR3 loop spans 17 amino acids. Germline V gene lookup returns CDR1 SGHTA and CDR2 FQGTGA. The CDR3 DNA reads as TGTGCCAGCAGCTTAAAGGGGGGGACAACCGGGAACACTGAAGCTTTCTTT. Translating gives CASSLKGGTTGNTEAFF.

Note on this clonotype: This may be a read error, as it is one base from a much larger clone. The CDR3 DNA reads as TGTGCCAGCGGAGAACAGGAGACTATCAATCAGCCCCAGCATTTT. It encodes CASGEQETINQPQHF. This chain connects TRBV6-1 to TRBJ1-5, with D tentatively TRBD1 (5 bases). Germline CDR1 and CDR2: MNHNS and SASEGT. The CDR3 is 15 amino acids. Trimming took 8 bases from V and 3 from J, leaving 17 bases between them.

The DNA for the CDR3 is TGCGCCAGCAGCCCAGGACTAGCCTCCGGGGATGAGCAGTTCTTC. It translates to CASSPGLASGDEQFF. The chain joins TRBV4-3 to TRBJ2-1, with 8 bases that match TRBD2. The J segment lost 8 bases and the V segment lost 4 bases, leaving 10 bases of the junction unmatched. The CDR3 spans 15 residues. Germline loops: CDR1 LGHNA, CDR2 YSLEER.

This clonotype was counted a few times. This rearrangement joins TRBV5-1 to TRBJ1-5; D is unresolved. The CDR3 has 12 amino acids. V was trimmed by 0 bases and J by 9 bases, leaving 7 bases between them. Germline V gene sequence: CDR1 SGHRS, CDR2 YFSETQ. CDR3 bases: TGCGCCAGCAGCTTGGAGGGAGGGCCCCAGCATTTT. Its protein is CASSLEGGPQHF.

This clonotype was seen many times. The J gene is TRBJ2-7, the V gene TRBV18; D perhaps matches TRBD2 (6 bases). The length of the CDR3 is 13 residues. V was clipped by 3 bases and J by 5 bases, with 11 bases between them. Germline CDR1 and CDR2: KGHSH and LQKENI. The DNA for the CDR3 is TGTGCCAGCTCACCGTCGGGAGCGGACGAGCAGTACTTC. Protein product: CASSPSGADEQYF.